These T cell receptor beta chains were read from a single sample in a study of STAT3 mutations in large granular lymphocyte leukemia. Profiled with immunoSEQ multiplex PCR; TCRdb holds only in-frame clones, not every one. This table holds 2,100 or so clones, roughly 60% found once. Sample: peripheral blood mononuclear cells. The source of these receptors is a man in his sixties with T-cell large granular lymphocyte leukemia. Some clones in this sample may be carry-over from other donors' samples. Both conserved end residues are part of each CDR3. Fields, in order: clone size, V gene, D gene, J gene, CDR3 protein, CDR3 DNA. A D gene is named only where the DNA matches it firmly. Clone sizes are given selectively: once, few, many, or a class where the clone is expanded.

-,TRBV5-1,-,TRBJ1-5,CASSRDPNQPQHF,TGCGCCAGCAGCAGGGACCCCAATCAGCCCCAGCATTTT
-,TRBV9,TRBD1,TRBJ1-2,CASSGRQGLGGYTF,TGTGCCAGCAGCGGCCGACAGGGGTTGGGTGGCTACACCTTC
-,TRBV18,-,TRBJ1-1,CASSPGSNTEAFF,TGTGCCAGCTCACCGGGCTCTAACACTGAAGCTTTCTTT
few,TRBV27,TRBD1,TRBJ2-7,CASSPDRGPEGQYF,TGTGCCAGCAGTCCGGACAGGGGCCCTGAGGGGCAGTACTTC
-,TRBV5-1,TRBD2,TRBJ2-5,CASSLGGSQETQYF,TGCGCCAGCAGCTTGGGCGGGAGCCAAGAGACCCAGTACTTC
-,TRBV5-6,-,TRBJ2-1,CASSFGMSATGNFNEQFF,TGTGCCAGCAGCTTTGGCATGTCGGCCACAGGGAATTTCAATGAGCAGTTCTTC
once,TRBV18,TRBD1,TRBJ2-7,CASSPGTGYEQYF,TGTGCCAGCTCACCAGGGACAGGCTACGAGCAGTACTTC
-,TRBV7-9,TRBD2,TRBJ2-1,CASSLGFSRTRSNEQFF,TGTGCCAGCAGCTTAGGTTTCTCGAGGACTAGGTCCAATGAGCAGTTCTTC
few,TRBV6-5,TRBD1,TRBJ2-1,CASSPGQGYNEQFF,TGTGCCAGCAGTCCGGGACAGGGCTACAATGAGCAGTTCTTC
-,TRBV30,-,TRBJ1-3,CAWSGRVFSGNTIYF,TGTGCCTGGAGCGGACGGGTCTTCTCTGGAAACACCATATATTTT
-,TRBV18,TRBD1,TRBJ1-2,CASSPGTGGGYTF,TGTGCCAGCTCACCCGGGACAGGGGGCGGCTACACCTTC
-,TRBV30,-,TRBJ1-5,CAWSPPGGGGQPQHF,TGTGCCTGGAGTCCCCCCGGGGGAGGCGGGCAGCCCCAGCATTTT
-,TRBV18,TRBD1,TRBJ2-7,CASSPRGQGTHYEQYF,TGTGCCAGCTCACCCAGGGGACAGGGGACACACTACGAGCAGTACTTC
-,TRBV5-4,TRBD2,TRBJ2-3,CASSRTSGGAGDTQYF,TGTGCCAGCAGCCGTACTAGCGGGGGGGCGGGAGATACGCAGTATTTT
-,TRBV18,-,TRBJ2-2,CASSPRWEGATGELFF,TGTGCCAGCTCACCACGTTGGGAAGGGGCGACCGGGGAGCTGTTTTTT
few,TRBV9,-,TRBJ1-1,CASFYGRDTEAFF,TGTGCCAGCTTCTATGGAAGGGACACTGAAGCTTTCTTT
-,TRBV7-9,-,TRBJ2-7,CASSPPAVYEQYF,TGTGCCAGCAGCCCCCCGGCCGTTTACGAGCAGTACTTC
-,TRBV7-9,-,TRBJ1-2,CASNDPGTEYGYTF,TGTGCCAGCAACGACCCCGGGACCGAGTATGGCTACACCTTC
-,TRBV29-1,TRBD2,TRBJ2-3,CSVGAGAPTDTQYF,TGCAGCGTCGGAGCGGGGGCCCCCACAGATACGCAGTATTTT
-,TRBV5-1,TRBD1,TRBJ1-5,CASRPDRAEPQHF,TGCGCCAGCCGCCCAGACAGGGCTGAGCCCCAGCATTTT
few,TRBV18,-,TRBJ2-1,CASSPLPRGALDEQFF,TGTGCCAGCTCACCCCTTCCCCGGGGGGCTTTGGATGAGCAGTTCTTC
-,TRBV5-1,-,TRBJ2-3,CASGSGGTVTDTQYF,TGCGCCAGCGGTTCAGGGGGGACCGTCACAGATACGCAGTATTTT